This TCR beta chain originates from a study of cytomegalovirus exposure and HLA in healthy donors. Study-level points and caveats: Cytomegalovirus status, reportedly, was diagnosed with high specificity and sensitivity by the classifier. A reported reduction in N-insertions relative to the approximately 670-donor mean was seen in an Asian-associated ancestry cluster in a later analysis. Another analysis was done later, and it associated approximately 15,000 TCR beta sequences with HLA alleles at 0.05 false discovery rate. In a later analysis, common viral pathogens appeared linked to several of the most significant clusters.

Note on this clone: Antigen: not known. In the same sample, other DNA sequences code for this CDR3.

The PCR made use of 60 Vbeta and 13 Jbeta primers. The table came from immunoSEQ multiplex PCR; TCRdb's copy has only in-frame clones and leaves some out. The profile shows about 210,000 clones, approximately 82% of them singletons. Trimming took off 3 bases at V and 2 bases at J, with 7 bases between the two ends. Germline V lookup: CDR1 SEHNR, CDR2 FQNEAQ (reference sequence). There are 13 residues in the CDR3. The TCR was taken from a woman between 45 and 60 years old in good health and CMV-seropositive. Sequenced material: PBMCs. The chain carries TRBV7-9 and TRBJ1-2; TRBD1 is a possible D gene (6 bases). In nucleotides, the CDR3 is TGTGCCAGCAGCTTCGGACAGAACTATGGCTACACCTTC. Its protein product is CASSFGQNYGYTF.